Listed below are T cell receptor beta chains from one sample, sequenced in a study of control samples from healthy donors and cancer patients. The data were produced by immunoSEQ multiplex PCR, yet TCRdb's version contains in-frame clones alone and is incomplete. The sample lists 76,000 or so clones; roughly nine tenths were seen once. Sample: PBMCs. These receptors were obtained from a woman aged 45-65 years with colorectal cancer. CDR3s include the opening cysteine and the closing phenylalanine or tryptophan. The D gene is left open where the match is weak. Not all rows give a size; the values are once, few, many and, for expanded clones, a class.

D	J	V	size	DNA	CDR3
NA	TRBJ1-3	TRBV6-6	NA	TGTGCCAGCAGCCAGAGCTCTGGAAACACCATATATTTT	CASSQSSGNTIYF
TRBD1	TRBJ1-6	TRBV6-4	NA	TGTGCCAGCAGTGACGGGACAGGCGGGAATTCACCCCTCCACTTT	CASSDGTGGNSPLHF
NA	TRBJ1-1	TRBV18	NA	TGTGCCAGCTCACCAATCGGGGAAGAGACTGAAGCTTTCTTT	CASSPIGEETEAFF
TRBD2	TRBJ2-1	TRBV3-1/TRBV3-2	NA	TGTGCCAGCAGCCAGTCACTAGCGGGGGCGGGGCAGTTCTTC	CASSQSLAGAGQFF
TRBD1	TRBJ1-2	TRBV27	NA	TGTGCCAGCAGTCCGGGACAGGGGGCTCTGAACTATGGCTACACCTTC	CASSPGQGALNYGYTF
TRBD1	TRBJ1-1	TRBV9	NA	TGTGCCAGCAGCGTAGGGGACAGGCGAATGAACACTGAAGCTTTCTTT	CASSVGDRRMNTEAFF
NA	TRBJ2-3	TRBV10-3	NA	TGTGCCATCAAAGGGGGATGGGCGGGGGCCACAGATACGCAGTATTTT	CAIKGGWAGATDTQYF
NA	TRBJ2-2	TRBV4-1	NA	TGCGCCAGCAGCCAAGATCTCGCCGGGGAGCTGTTTTTT	CASSQDLAGELFF
NA	TRBJ1-2	TRBV4-3	NA	TGCGCCAGCAGCCACTCGGCAGGGAAGGGTGGCTACACCTTC	CASSHSAGKGGYTF
NA	TRBJ1-5	TRBV19	NA	TGTGCCAGTAGTAGACAGCGACAGCCCCAGCATTTT	CASSRQRQPQHF
NA	TRBJ2-2	TRBV2	NA	TGTGCCAGCAGTGACACTAACACCGGGGAGCTGTTTTTT	CASSDTNTGELFF
TRBD2	TRBJ2-1	TRBV24-1	NA	TGTGCCACCAGTGATCCTGGACTAGCTGCGGGCCATGAGCAGTTCTTC	CATSDPGLAAGHEQFF
NA	TRBJ1-3	TRBV13	NA	TGTGCCAGCAGCTTAGGGGACAGAGGAAACACCATATATTTT	CASSLGDRGNTIYF
TRBD1	TRBJ1-2	TRBV19	once	TGTGCCAGTAGTACCTCCGGGACAGCCTATGGCTACACCTTC	CASSTSGTAYGYTF
NA	TRBJ1-4	TRBV28	NA	TGTGCCAGCACCATTGGGTTTGGGGCAACTAATGAAAAACTGTTTTTT	CASTIGFGATNEKLFF
NA	TRBJ2-1	TRBV27	NA	TGTGCCAGCAGTTTAGCCTGGGGGAGCTCCTACAATGAGCAGTTCTTC	CASSLAWGSSYNEQFF
NA	TRBJ2-3	TRBV27	NA	TGTGCCAGCAGTAGGAATAGGGCCCGAGATACGCAGTATTTT	CASSRNRARDTQYF
TRBD1	TRBJ2-2	TRBV6-1	NA	TGTGCCAGCAGTGAAGGACAGGGGGCCGGGGAGCTGTTTTTT	CASSEGQGAGELFF
NA	TRBJ1-5	TRBV19	once	TGTGCCAGTAGTCCCAGAGGACTTAGCAATCAGCCCCAGCATTTT	CASSPRGLSNQPQHF
NA	TRBJ1-5	TRBV3-1/TRBV3-2	NA	TGTGCCAGCAGCCCGGCAGCCAATCAGCCCCAGCATTTT	CASSPAANQPQHF
NA	TRBJ1-5	TRBV19	NA	TGTGCCAGTAGTGTGGAAGGGATGGGGGCTGGCAATCAGCCCCAGCATTTT	CASSVEGMGAGNQPQHF
NA	TRBJ1-5	TRBV28	NA	TGTGCCAGCAGTTTTCAGAATAATCAGCCCCAGCATTTT	CASSFQNNQPQHF
TRBD2	TRBJ2-2	TRBV4-1	NA	TGCGCCAGCAGCCGCCCCAGCGGGGGGACCGGGGAGCTGTTTTTT	CASSRPSGGTGELFF
NA	TRBJ1-2	TRBV19	NA	TGTGCCAGTAGTATTGGCCAACAAGGCTACACCTTC	CASSIGQQGYTF
TRBD1	TRBJ2-5	TRBV2	NA	TGTGCCAGCGATAGAGGGGGCTGGGAGACCCAGTACTTC	CASDRGGWETQYF
NA	TRBJ1-1	TRBV2	NA	TGTGCCAGCAGTCCCGGTAAGAACACTGAAGCTTTCTTT	CASSPGKNTEAFF
NA	TRBJ2-1	TRBV6-2/TRBV6-3	NA	TGTGCCAGCAGTTATCCCCAGGGTGAGCAGTTCTTC	CASSYPQGEQFF
NA	TRBJ2-3	TRBV10-1	NA	TGCGCCAGCAGTGAGGCAGACGCTAGCACAGATACGCAGTATTTT	CASSEADASTDTQYF